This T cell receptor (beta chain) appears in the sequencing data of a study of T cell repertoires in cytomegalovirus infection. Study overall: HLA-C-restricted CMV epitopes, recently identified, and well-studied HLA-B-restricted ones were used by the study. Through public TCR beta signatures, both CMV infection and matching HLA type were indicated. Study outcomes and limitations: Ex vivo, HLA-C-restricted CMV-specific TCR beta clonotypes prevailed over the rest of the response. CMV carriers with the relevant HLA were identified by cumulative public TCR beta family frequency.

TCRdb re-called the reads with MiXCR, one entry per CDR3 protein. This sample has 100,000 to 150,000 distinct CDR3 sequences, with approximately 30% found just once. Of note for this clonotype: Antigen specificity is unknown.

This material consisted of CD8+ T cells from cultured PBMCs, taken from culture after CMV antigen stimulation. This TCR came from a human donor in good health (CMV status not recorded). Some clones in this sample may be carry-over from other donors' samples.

Here the CDR3 reads CASSANRDEQYF. For the CDR3, the DNA is TGTGCCAGCAGTGCGAACAGGGACGAGCAGTACTTC. The V gene is TRBV27, the J gene TRBJ2-7; tentatively, D is TRBD1 (6 bases). The V gene lost 5 bases and the J gene lost 5 bases, with 10 bases spanning the gap. CDR1 and CDR2 (germline): MNHEY, SMNVEV (reference sequence). The CDR3 consists of 12 residues.